This TCR beta chain was documented in a study of T cells after yellow fever vaccination. Germline loops: CDR1 DFQATT, CDR2 SNEGSKA (reference sequence). The CDR3 has 14 residues. With 3 bases removed from V and 1 base from J, the gap between germline ends came to 10 bases. Study conclusions and caveats: Of the clonotypes, a small share occurred in both CD4 and CD8 compartments. Repertoires sorted by FACS could include abundant clonotypes that are contaminants from the bulk population.

This clonotype was recorded many times. The antigen is undetermined. TCRdb re-analysed the 5' RACE reads in MiXCR, keeping a single row per CDR3 protein. This sample has 140,000 to 150,000 distinct CDR3 sequences, with about 6.2% found just once. This sequence originates from a man aged 25-40 years who received the YFV17D yellow fever vaccine. This specimen was CD4+ T cells sorted from PBMCs, taken 10 days after the yellow fever booster vaccination. The chain combines TRBV20-1 with TRBJ1-5; D remains unclear. This chain's CDR3 is CSASEGSSNQPQHF. The CDR3 DNA reads as TGCAGTGCTAGCGAAGGATCGAGCAATCAGCCCCAGCATTTT.